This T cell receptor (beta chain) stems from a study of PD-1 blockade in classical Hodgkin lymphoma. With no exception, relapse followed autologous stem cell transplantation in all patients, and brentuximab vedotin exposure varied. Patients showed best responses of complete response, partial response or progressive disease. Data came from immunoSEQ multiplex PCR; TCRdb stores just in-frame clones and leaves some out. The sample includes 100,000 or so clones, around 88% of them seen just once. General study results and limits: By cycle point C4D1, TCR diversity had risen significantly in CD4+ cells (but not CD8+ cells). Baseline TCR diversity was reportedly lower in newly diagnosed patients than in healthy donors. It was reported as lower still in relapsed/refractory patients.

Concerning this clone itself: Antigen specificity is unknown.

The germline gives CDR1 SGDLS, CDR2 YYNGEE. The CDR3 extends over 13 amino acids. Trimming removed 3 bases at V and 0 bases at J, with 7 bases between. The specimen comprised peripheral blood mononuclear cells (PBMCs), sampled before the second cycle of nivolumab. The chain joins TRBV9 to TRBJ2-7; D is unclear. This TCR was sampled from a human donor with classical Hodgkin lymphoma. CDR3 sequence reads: CASSEGYSYEQYF. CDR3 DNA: TGTGCCAGCAGCGAAGGGTACTCCTACGAGCAGTACTTC.